The 16 T cell receptor beta chains below come from one sample, sequenced in a study of CD8+CD57+ T cells in acquired aplastic anemia. TCR beta VDJ combinations and CDR3 sequences were profiled from genomic DNA. Each CDR3 protein gets one entry after TCRdb re-called the reads with MiXCR. The table has approximately 380,000 distinct CDR3 sequences, 65% to 75% seen once. Sequences were obtained from sorted CD4+, CD8+, or CD8+CD57+ T cells (not recorded which) from PBMCs. Every receptor here comes from a human donor in good health, serving as a control.

This clonotype was found many times. CDR3 amino acids: CASSPRTQGYTF. The DNA for the CDR3 is TGTGCCAGTAGTCCCCGGACACAGGGCTACACCTTC. The chain combines TRBV19 with TRBJ1-2, with D possibly matching TRBD1 (5 bases). With 5 bases removed from V and 8 bases from J, the gap between germline ends came to 12 bases. Germline V CDR1 and CDR2: LNHDA, SQIVND (reference sequence). This CDR3 region has 12 residues.

This clonotype was observed a single time. The V gene is TRBV5-4, the J gene TRBJ1-1, with D maybe TRBD1 (6 bases). From germline, CDR1 is SGHNT and CDR2 YYREEE (reference sequence). Trimming took off 0 bases at V and 1 base at J, with 19 bases between the two ends. The CDR3 runs 18 residues. CDR3 loop: CASSLDGGLDGRNTEAFF. As DNA, the CDR3 is TGTGCCAGCAGCTTGGATGGGGGGCTGGACGGCCGGAACACTGAAGCTTTCTTT.

This clonotype was counted a few times. In DNA, the CDR3 is TGCGCCAGCAGCATGACAGGGGAGCTGTTTTTT. Its translation is CASSMTGELFF. This chain connects TRBV5-1 to TRBJ2-2; D remains unclear. Germline CDR1 reads SGHRS; CDR2 reads YFSETQ. The CDR3 consists of 11 residues. Deletions cut 4 bases from V and 8 bases from J, with 6 bases between.

This chain joins TRBV13 and TRBJ2-3; the match to TRBD1 covers 9 bases. CDR1 and CDR2 from the germline V gene are PRHDT and FYEKMQ (reference sequence). Trimming cost V 5 bases and J 6 bases; bases outside gene matches: 6. The CDR3 is 14 residues long. CDR3 DNA sequence: TGTGCCAGCAGCCCCGGACAGGGGTTCGATACGCAGTATTTT. Translated: CASSPGQGFDTQYF.

This chain uses TRBV24-1 with TRBJ1-3; D might be TRBD1 (5 bases). V was clipped by 7 bases and J by 2 bases, with 17 bases between them. The CDR3 length is 16 residues. Germline values: CDR1 KGHDR, CDR2 SFDVKD. CDR3 region: CATSQDHRGAGNTIYF. In DNA form, the CDR3 reads TGTGCCACCAGCCAAGATCATCGAGGGGCTGGAAACACCATATATTTT.

This chain joins TRBV20-1 and TRBJ1-1, with unresolved D. The germline V and J ends were trimmed by 6 bases and 2 bases, with 19 bases remaining between them. This CDR3 is 15 amino acids long. Germline CDR1 and CDR2: DFQATT and SNEGSKA (reference sequence). CDR3 coding DNA: TGCAGTGCGGCCGCCGGAGACGGAAGCAACACTGAAGCTTTCTTT. This translates into CSAAAGDGSNTEAFF.

This clonotype was counted once. The chain has TRBV7-2 and TRBJ1-6, with D tentatively TRBD1 (5 bases). In germline, CDR1 is SGHTA, CDR2 FQGNSA. Trimming stripped 3 bases from V and 17 bases from J, with 20 bases between. The CDR3 runs to 14 residues. DNA for the CDR3: TGTGCCAGCAGCTTGGGACCGTCGAATTCGCACTTCCACTTT. Translated: CASSLGPSNSHFHF.

Note on this clonotype: This may come from a read error, since a much larger clone is one base off. Because the CDR3 is missing its conserved closing phenylalanine or tryptophan, this is likely a read error. The chain is built from TRBV12-3 or TRBV12-4 and TRBJ2-3; tentatively, D is TRBD1 or TRBD2 (7 bases each). The V and J ends lost 1 base and 2 bases respectively, with 13 bases between them. The CDR3 is made up of 16 amino acids. Written as DNA, the CDR3 is TGTGCCAGCAGTTTAGTGACAGGGACTACCACAGATACGCAGTATCTT. Amino acid sequence: CASSLVTGTTTDTQYL.

The sample holds many counts of this clonotype. The chain combines TRBV9 with TRBJ2-1; 8 nucleotides align to TRBD2. The CDR3 consists of 14 residues. V lost 2 bases, J lost 5 bases, and 3 bases stayed unmatched. Germline loops: CDR1 SGDLS, CDR2 YYNGEE. The CDR3, as DNA: TGTGCCAGCAGCGTCTTTAGCGGGAACAATGAGCAGTTCTTC. Amino acids: CASSVFSGNNEQFF.

To note about this clonotype: The CDR3 does not end in the conserved phenylalanine or tryptophan, so this is likely a read error. The DNA is omitted, as the CDR3 cannot be located on it reliably, and the CDR3 follows TCRdb's listing. This chain joins TRBV2 and TRBJ1-5. Including both end residues, the CDR3 is 12 amino acids long. CDR1 and CDR2 from the germline V gene are SNHLY and FYNNEI. CDR3 region: CASSVAIQPQQC.

In its sample, this clonotype was seen many times. V gene TRBV7-2 combines with J gene TRBJ2-7; 13 nucleotides align to TRBD2. The V and J ends lost 7 bases and 5 bases, in that order; junction bases with no gene match: 5. Germline V gene sequence: CDR1 SGHTA, CDR2 FQGNSA. The CDR3 runs 14 residues. This chain's CDR3 is CASKETSGGNEQYF. CDR3 coding DNA: TGTGCCAGCAAGGAGACTAGCGGGGGGAACGAGCAGTACTTC.

In this sample, this clonotype turned up a few times. The chain employs TRBV7-4 and TRBJ1-3; no clear D gene. Germline V gives CDR1 SGHVT, CDR2 SQSDAQ. Trimming shortened V by 5 bases and J by 0 bases, and 5 bases separated the two germline ends. CDR3 length: 13 amino acids. CDR3 nucleotide sequence: TGTGCCAGCAGCGCTTTCTCTGGAAACACCATATATTTT. Its protein product is CASSAFSGNTIYF.

The chain employs TRBV9 and TRBJ1-5, with TRBD1 as a possible D gene (6 bases). The V gene's germline CDR1 is SGDLS and CDR2 YYNGEE. Between the trimmed V and J ends, which lost 4 bases and 16 bases, there was a span of 24 bases. This CDR3 is 14 amino acids long. CDR3: CASSSQGGGHPPHF. Here the CDR3 DNA reads TGTGCCAGCAGCTCCCAGGGAGGGGGTCATCCCCCCCATTTT.

The genes are TRBV7-2 and TRBJ2-2; 7 bases line up with TRBD1. Germline V gene sequence: CDR1 SGHTA, CDR2 FQGNSA. CDR3 length: 16 residues. After removal of 1 base from V and 7 bases from J, the junction contained 9 bases not matched to a gene. The CDR3 sequence is CASSLVGGTASGELFF. CDR3 coding DNA: TGTGCCAGCAGCTTAGTGGGTGGGACAGCCAGCGGGGAGCTGTTTTTT.

Here the CDR3 reads CGVVRQAIHSYTF. CDR3 DNA sequence: TGCGGCGTTGTCCGGCAGGCCATCCATAGCTACACCTTC. The chain is built from TRBV20-1 and TRBJ1-2; no reliable D call. CDR3 length equals 13 residues. Germline V gene sequence: CDR1 DFQATT, CDR2 SNEGSKA (reference sequence).

The genes are TRBV6-6 and TRBJ1-6; the match to TRBD1 covers 8 bases. V gave up 7 bases and J gave up 9 bases; unmatched junction bases: 5. Per germline, CDR1 MNHNY and CDR2 SVGAGI (reference sequence). The CDR3 has 13 amino acids. This CDR3 is CASTTDRVSPLHF. In DNA, the CDR3 is TGTGCCAGCACCACGGACAGGGTTTCACCCCTCCACTTT.